The 9 T cell receptor beta chains reported below all come from one sample, sequenced in a study of blood T cell repertoires in COVID-19. The data were produced by immunoSEQ multiplex PCR, yet TCRdb's version contains in-frame clones alone and is incomplete. This repertoire shows approximately 150,000 clones, approximately 78% found once; its top ten account for approximately 11%. The sequenced sample was peripheral blood. The receptors originated from a human donor in a cohort sampled during active COVID-19.

V gene TRBV19 combines with J gene TRBJ2-1; 13 bases match TRBD2. CDR3 length: 15 amino acids. The ends lost 5 bases at V and 7 bases at J; junction bases unmatched: 5. Germline values: CDR1 LNHDA, CDR2 SQIVND (reference sequence). The CDR3 coding sequence is TGTGCCAGTAGTCAACTAGCGGGAGGGTCTAATGAGCAGTTCTTC. This sequence encodes CASSQLAGGSNEQFF.

The chain combines TRBV10-3 with TRBJ2-7; unclear D gene. This CDR3 contains 13 residues. CDR1 ENHRY and CDR2 SYGVKD come from the germline V gene. V dropped 4 bases and J dropped 2 bases, with 9 bases sitting between them. The CDR3 DNA reads as TGTGCCATCAGTGGGTCAGACACCTACGAGCAGTACTTC. This codes for CAISGSDTYEQYF.

The chain carries TRBV11-2 and TRBJ2-7, with 11 bases fitting TRBD2. CDR1 is SGHAT, CDR2 FQNNGV, per germline. V trimming: 5 bases; J trimming: 1 base; junction bases outside the gene matches: 13. The CDR3 covers 18 residues. In DNA, the CDR3 is TGTGCCAGCAGCCCTCAGGGGGTAGCGGGAGGGGGGTCCTACGAGCAGTACTTC. Translating gives CASSPQGVAGGGSYEQYF.

This chain joins TRBV4-3 and TRBJ1-2; weak D call: TRBD1 (5 bases). The germline gives CDR1 LGHNA, CDR2 YSLEER. Trimming stripped 4 bases from V and 4 bases from J, with 13 bases between. The CDR3 runs 14 residues. The CDR3 here is CASSPLRGSYGYTF. The DNA of the CDR3 is TGCGCCAGCAGCCCCCTGCGGGGGAGCTATGGCTACACCTTC.

This clone was found once. This chain connects TRBV19 to TRBJ2-3, with TRBD2 matching over 7 bases. The CDR3 consists of 14 residues. Germline loops: CDR1 LNHDA, CDR2 SQIVND (reference sequence). V lost 5 bases and J lost 0; bases outside the gene matches: 2. The CDR3 DNA reads TGTGCCAGTAGTCCTAGCGGAAGCACAGATACGCAGTATTTT. It yields the protein CASSPSGSTDTQYF.

V usage is TRBV7-8 and J usage is TRBJ2-5; no definite D call. Germline assignment: CDR1 SGHVS and CDR2 FQNEAQ. The CDR3 totals 13 residues. Trimming removed 1 base from V and 3 bases from J, with 6 bases in between. The CDR3 protein is CASSLEQKETQYF. CDR3 nucleotides: TGTGCCAGCAGCTTAGAACAGAAAGAGACCCAGTACTTC. The full variable domain, its missing parts supplied by reference TRBV7-8 and TRBJ2-5, is GAGVSQSPRYKVAKRGQDVALRCDPISGHVSLFWYQQALGQGPEFLTYFQNEAQLDKSGLPSDRFFAERPEGSVSTLKIQRTQQEDSAVYLCASSLEQKETQYFGPGTRLLVL.

The rearrangement uses TRBV6-5 and TRBJ2-5; 9 bases are shared with TRBD2. Germline loops: CDR1 MNHEY, CDR2 SVGAGI. The CDR3 length is 14 residues. Germline trimming cut 10 bases from V and 7 bases from J; bases unmatched to any gene: 13. The DNA for the CDR3 is TGTGCCATAAGGGGAGCGGGGGGATCGGGGACCCAGTACTTC. This codes for CAIRGAGGSGTQYF.

This chain uses TRBV6-1 with TRBJ1-2, with TRBD1 matching over 7 bases. The CDR3 has 15 residues. The V segment lost 2 bases and the J segment 7 bases; nucleotides outside the gene matches: 10. CDR1 and CDR2 from the germline V gene are MNHNS and SASEGT. This CDR3 reads CASSEFHRGGGGYTF. The CDR3 DNA sequence: TGTGCCAGCAGTGAATTTCACAGGGGAGGAGGTGGCTACACCTTC.

This clone was seen a few times. The J gene is TRBJ1-5, the V gene TRBV11-2; D is unclear. This CDR3 spans 15 amino acids. CDR1 and CDR2 (germline): SGHAT, FQNNGV. V was cut by 2 bases and J by 6 bases, with 14 bases left in between. CDR3 DNA: TGTGCCAGCAGCTTAAGTCCCGGGGTTGGTCAGCCCCAGCATTTT. This sequence encodes CASSLSPGVGQPQHF.